The T cell receptor (beta chain) described here comes from a study of blood T cell repertoires in COVID-19 (dated by TCRdb to 2018 to 2021). About the study as a whole: Samples from collaborators originated in the United States, Italy and Spain and spanned both the acute and convalescent phases of COVID-19. The material from the prospective study consisted of cDNA or gDNA derived from T cells, B-cell-depleted T cells, or PBMCs. Subjects who had been exposed to COVID-19, were actively infected with it, or had recovered from it provided the deeply sampled blood TCRbeta repertoires that made up the dataset. The repertoires were made available in a free public database intended to serve as a resource for research on the immune response to SARS-CoV-2. The samples were drawn from the first 160 participants of the ongoing ImmuneRACE study and from over 950 subjects provided by 6 global collaborators. The sample metadata nearly always contained a de-identified subject ID, COVID-19 status, age in years and sex. HLA class I and class II types, where available, came from metadata supplied by the sample provider rather than from assay-based typing. What the study reported, not specific to this receptor: Clinical and demographic metadata were provided uncurated, with the amount varying by source and participant.

This clone has only one observation. No cognate antigen has been identified for it. No qualities accompany the bases; no much larger clone lies one base away. Each collaborating institution followed its own protocols to collect whole blood in K2EDTA tubes. For TCRbeta analysis, collaborators shipped samples as frozen whole blood, isolated PBMCs, or DNA extracted from either of those sample types. TCRbeta CDR3 regions were amplified from genomic DNA by means of the immunoSEQ Assay, a bias-controlled multiplex PCR. In the paper's pipeline: Within the assay, amplification of reference gene primers was used to estimate how many nucleated cells each sample contained. Sequence reads were collapsed and filtered to measure the absolute abundance of every unique TCRbeta CDR3 rearrangement. For each sample, productive Simpson clonality was calculated as the square root of Simpson's diversity index across productive rearrangements. TCRdb mirrors the immuneACCESS table, restricted to in-frame sequences. Some clones are absent from its copies; in checked studies, under half trace to an unresolved V gene, and the reason for the others is unknown. Clone size and the V and J calls come from that table; the DNA yielded D and trimming. This sample has hundreds of thousands of clones in its table, and around 79% of those were observed once. The leading ten clones occupy around 3.4% of the sample.

From the cysteine through the phenylalanine, the CDR3 covers 15 amino acids. Only the CDR3 region is kept as DNA, spanning 45 bases read in frame from base 1. V sheds 5 bases and J sheds 0 bases, leaving 11 bases between their ends. CDR1 is given as SGHRS and CDR2 as YFSETQ, both from the germline V gene. Source material: peripheral blood. The chain is assembled from TRBV5-1 and TRBJ1-4; the D gene lacks a confident call. This TCR came from an elderly woman with acute or convalescent COVID-19. The DNA is as follows: TGCGCCAGCAGTTTAGGCGGCGCAACTAATGAAAAACTGTTTTTT. Its translation is CASSLGGATNEKLFF.